The rows below give T cell receptor beta chains drawn from one sample of a study of shared clonotypes between healthy human individuals. Clones were read by immunoSEQ multiplex PCR, and TCRdb kept only the in-frame ones, dropping some. The repertoire holds 2 million or so clones, 85% to 95% seen once, with about 0.13% in the top ten. The sequencing input was naive CD4+ T cells sorted from blood. Receptor source: a young man in good health. CDR3s include the opening cysteine and the closing phenylalanine or tryptophan. D genes are given only for firm matches. The size entry is marked missing in some rows and otherwise reads once, few, many or a size class.

TRBV5-6	once	TRBJ1-1	NA	CASSIRGTEAFF	TGTGCCAGCAGCATCCGGGGCACTGAAGCTTTCTTT
TRBV7-2	NA	TRBJ2-5	NA	CASSLAIPRETQYF	TGTGCCAGCAGCTTAGCCATCCCAAGGGAGACCCAGTACTTC
TRBV7-2	once	TRBJ2-5	TRBD2	CASSLELAGGQTQYF	TGTGCCAGCAGCTTAGAACTAGCGGGAGGACAGACCCAGTACTTC
TRBV5-1	NA	TRBJ2-5	TRBD2	CASSSTSAQETQYF	TGCGCCAGCAGCTCTACTAGCGCCCAAGAGACCCAGTACTTC
TRBV2	NA	TRBJ1-2	TRBD1	CASSRQGPGYGYTF	TGTGCCAGCAGTAGACAGGGGCCGGGCTATGGCTACACCTTC
TRBV7-2	NA	TRBJ2-2	NA	CASSFPIGRNTGELFF	TGTGCCAGCAGCTTCCCCATCGGACGCAACACCGGGGAGCTGTTTTTT
TRBV7-9	NA	TRBJ2-5	TRBD2	CASSLVPPGGRAQETQYF	TGTGCCAGCAGCTTAGTTCCCCCTGGCGGGAGGGCCCAAGAGACCCAGTACTTC
TRBV30	NA	TRBJ1-5	NA	CAWSVGSSNQPQHF	TGTGCCTGGAGTGTGGGGAGCAGCAATCAGCCCCAGCATTTT
TRBV2	NA	TRBJ2-5	NA	CASSLLGQETQYF	TGTGCCAGCAGCCTACTGGGACAAGAGACCCAGTACTTC
TRBV4-3	NA	TRBJ1-2	NA	CASSQDLTGGGYGYTF	TGCGCCAGCAGCCAAGATCTGACAGGCGGGGGGTATGGCTACACCTTC
TRBV6-5	many	TRBJ1-5	TRBD1	CASSTSGTGLQPQHF	TGTGCCAGCAGTACCTCCGGGACAGGGTTGCAGCCCCAGCATTTT
TRBV5-1	NA	TRBJ1-3	NA	CASSLRQGTPGNTIYF	TGCGCCAGCAGCTTGAGGCAGGGGACCCCTGGAAACACCATATATTTT
TRBV4-1	NA	TRBJ2-5	NA	CASSQETIALGETQYF	TGCGCCAGCAGCCAAGAGACTATAGCCCTGGGGGAGACCCAGTACTTC
TRBV28	NA	TRBJ2-5	TRBD2	CASIGGAELETQYF	TGTGCCAGCATCGGGGGGGCCGAGTTGGAGACCCAGTACTTC
TRBV30	NA	TRBJ1-4	TRBD1	CAWSVPGTGGFNEKLFF	TGTGCCTGGAGTGTACCGGGGACAGGGGGCTTCAATGAAAAACTGTTTTTT
TRBV20-1	NA	TRBJ2-1	NA	CSAINYPEQFF	TGCAGTGCTATCAATTACCCTGAGCAGTTCTTC
TRBV5-1	NA	TRBJ1-1	NA	CASSRGEHTEAFF	TGCGCCAGCAGCCGAGGGGAGCACACTGAAGCTTTCTTT
TRBV6-5	NA	TRBJ1-4	NA	CASRDGVNEKLFF	TGTGCCAGCCGGGACGGGGTTAATGAAAAACTGTTTTTT
TRBV27	NA	TRBJ2-2	NA	CASSLEGSGTGELFF	TGTGCCAGCAGTTTAGAGGGTTCGGGCACCGGGGAGCTGTTTTTT
TRBV18	NA	TRBJ2-1	NA	CASRPRDGTMLQFF	TGTGCCAGCAGACCCAGGGACGGGACAATGTTACAGTTCTTC
TRBV7-2	NA	TRBJ2-3	TRBD2	CASRPSGTKRTDTQYF	TGTGCCAGCAGACCTAGCGGCACCAAACGCACAGATACGCAGTATTTT
TRBV7-9	NA	TRBJ2-6	NA	CASSLAGAGANVLTF	TGTGCCAGCAGCTTGGCGGGCGCTGGGGCCAACGTCCTGACTTTC
TRBV5-1	NA	TRBJ2-7	TRBD2	CASSYGTNSYEQYF	TGCGCCAGCAGCTACGGGACTAACTCCTACGAGCAGTACTTC
TRBV5-8	NA	TRBJ1-6	TRBD1	CASSLADRGYNSPLHF	TGTGCCAGCAGCTTGGCAGACAGGGGATATAATTCACCCCTCCACTTT
TRBV30	NA	TRBJ1-1	NA	CAWSVPGTLLEAFF	TGTGCCTGGAGTGTTCCCGGGACTCTGCTTGAAGCTTTCTTT
TRBV19	NA	TRBJ1-6	NA	CASSTDWISPLHF	TGTGCCAGTAGTACCGATTGGATTTCACCCCTCCACTTT
TRBV5-1	NA	TRBJ2-6	NA	CASRVDSGANVLTF	TGCGCCAGCAGGGTAGACTCTGGGGCCAACGTCCTGACTTTC
TRBV7-9	once	TRBJ2-7	TRBD2	CASSLWGRALDEQYF	TGTGCCAGCAGCTTATGGGGGAGGGCCCTCGACGAGCAGTACTTC
TRBV11-3	NA	TRBJ2-7	NA	CASSLNADSYEQYF	TGTGCCAGCAGCTTAAATGCGGACTCCTACGAGCAGTACTTC
TRBV7-9	NA	TRBJ1-4	NA	CASSFWTGNEKLFF	TGTGCCAGCAGCTTTTGGACGGGGAATGAAAAACTGTTTTTT
TRBV4-1	NA	TRBJ2-1	TRBD2	CASSQDEASGRISSYNEQFF	TGCGCCAGCAGCCAAGATGAGGCTAGCGGGAGGATCAGCTCCTACAATGAGCAGTTCTTC
TRBV18	NA	TRBJ2-5	NA	CASSPTAGAGETQYF	TGTGCCAGCTCACCAACGGCAGGGGCCGGTGAGACCCAGTACTTC
TRBV5-1	NA	TRBJ1-1	NA	CASSLEGWAEAFF	TGCGCCAGCAGCTTGGAAGGGTGGGCTGAAGCTTTCTTT
TRBV5-4	NA	TRBJ1-1	NA	CASSRGAGEGTEAFF	TGTGCCAGCAGCCGTGGGGCAGGGGAAGGCACTGAAGCTTTCTTT
TRBV6-5	NA	TRBJ1-1	NA	CASRSLTGNTEAFF	TGTGCCAGCAGATCCTTGACAGGAAACACTGAAGCTTTCTTT
TRBV20-1	NA	TRBJ2-7	NA	CSATTGHEQYF	TGCAGTGCTACCACAGGGCACGAGCAGTACTTC
TRBV30	NA	TRBJ1-4	NA	CAWRSDSYSNEKLFF	TGTGCCTGGAGGTCGGACAGCTATTCTAATGAAAAACTGTTTTTT
TRBV10-2	NA	TRBJ2-1	TRBD2	CASSVPAGVSYNEQFF	TGCGCCAGCAGTGTGCCAGCGGGGGTCTCCTACAATGAGCAGTTCTTC
TRBV6-6	NA	TRBJ2-7	TRBD1	CASSYSGTGSGEQYF	TGTGCCAGCAGTTACTCCGGGACAGGATCTGGCGAGCAGTACTTC
TRBV28	NA	TRBJ1-5	NA	CAAGSNSNQPQHF	TGTGCCGCCGGGTCAAATAGCAATCAGCCCCAGCATTTT
TRBV7-9	NA	TRBJ1-5	NA	CASSELGNSNQPQHF	TGTGCCAGCAGCGAGCTGGGGAATAGCAATCAGCCCCAGCATTTT
TRBV7-9	NA	TRBJ2-7	TRBD2	CASSLSSGPSYEQYF	TGTGCCAGCAGCTTAAGTAGCGGGCCTTCCTACGAGCAGTACTTC
TRBV4-2	NA	TRBJ2-7	TRBD2	CASSQEGLADSSYEQYF	TGTGCCAGCAGCCAAGAGGGTCTAGCGGATAGCTCCTACGAGCAGTACTTC
TRBV30	once	TRBJ2-2	NA	CAWELQGAGELFF	TGTGCCTGGGAACTACAGGGCGCCGGGGAGCTGTTTTTT
TRBV5-6	NA	TRBJ2-5	TRBD2	CASSLEGGRVGETQYF	TGTGCCAGCAGCTTGGAGGGCGGGAGAGTCGGGGAGACCCAGTACTTC
TRBV15	NA	TRBJ2-2	TRBD2	CATRTGGPETGELFF	TGTGCCACCCGAACGGGAGGGCCGGAAACCGGGGAGCTGTTTTTT
TRBV18	once	TRBJ2-5	NA	CASSRRQANAETQYF	TGTGCCAGCTCACGTCGACAGGCCAATGCGGAGACCCAGTACTTC
TRBV7-2	once	TRBJ2-1	NA	CASSSRVMVDEQFF	TGTGCTAGCAGCTCCCGGGTGATGGTCGATGAGCAGTTCTTC
TRBV6-5	NA	TRBJ2-4	NA	CATLPPGPSIQYF	TGTGCCACCCTACCCCCGGGCCCGAGCATTCAGTACTTC
TRBV18	NA	TRBJ1-5	TRBD1	CASSLVGTGEDSNQPQHF	TGTGCCAGCTCACTCGTCGGGACAGGGGAAGATAGCAATCAGCCCCAGCATTTT
TRBV5-1	once	TRBJ2-6	NA	CASSSILSGANVLTF	TGCGCCAGCAGCTCCATACTCTCTGGGGCCAACGTCCTGACTTTC
TRBV7-2	NA	TRBJ2-7	TRBD2	CASSPLGTSSYEQYF	TGTGCCAGCAGCCCTCTCGGGACTAGCAGCTACGAGCAGTACTTC
TRBV5-6	NA	TRBJ2-5	NA	CASSLELVMSSADQETQYF	TGTGCCAGCAGCTTGGAGTTGGTTATGTCTAGCGCCGATCAAGAGACCCAGTACTTC
TRBV10-3	NA	TRBJ2-7	TRBD1	CAISERTGGGSYEQYF	TGTGCCATCAGTGAAAGGACAGGGGGCGGCTCCTACGAGCAGTACTTC
TRBV5-1	NA	TRBJ2-7	NA	CASSLEGDAAFEQYF	TGCGCCAGCAGCTTGGAAGGGGACGCCGCCTTCGAGCAGTACTTC
TRBV10-3	NA	TRBJ2-5	TRBD2	CAISLAGETQYF	TGTGCCATCAGCCTAGCGGGGGAGACCCAGTACTTC